Following are 3 T cell receptor beta chains from one sample sequenced in a study of shared clonotypes between healthy human individuals. The data were produced by immunoSEQ multiplex PCR, yet TCRdb's version contains in-frame clones alone and is incomplete. The sample contains around 700,000 clones, roughly 78% of which appear only once. Input material: memory CD4+ T cells sorted from blood. Subset in this sample: CD45RA-negative fraction. The receptors come from a woman in her 30s in good health.

The chain combines TRBV28 with TRBJ2-7; maybe TRBD1 (6 bases). V lost 6 bases, J lost 2 bases, and 11 bases lay in between. The CDR3 runs to 13 residues. The germline CDR1 and CDR2 sequences are MDHEN and SYDVKM. CDR3: CASRHGQTYEQYF. As DNA, the CDR3 is TGTGCCAGCAGACACGGACAGACCTACGAGCAGTACTTC.

The chain joins TRBV10-3 to TRBJ2-3; 8 nucleotides align to TRBD2. Germline CDR1 ENHRY, CDR2 SYGVKD. V shed 3 bases, J shed 2 bases, and the junction held 7 bases outside the gene matches. This CDR3 region has 16 residues. CDR3 loop: CAISDPGLGATDTQYF. CDR3 bases: TGTGCCATCAGTGACCCGGGACTAGGTGCCACAGATACGCAGTATTTT.

V is TRBV11-2 and J is TRBJ1-5; D perhaps matches TRBD1 (6 bases). CDR3 length equals 13 residues. Looked up from germline, CDR1 is SGHAT and CDR2 is FQNNGV. V was shortened by 3 bases and J by 4 bases, with 7 bases between the two germline ends. The chain's CDR3 is CASSFQGNQPQHF. DNA of the CDR3: TGTGCCAGCAGCTTTCAGGGGAATCAGCCCCAGCATTTT.